The 2 T cell receptor beta chains presented below share a single source sample, sequenced in a study of blood T cell repertoires in COVID-19. Profiled with immunoSEQ multiplex PCR; TCRdb holds only in-frame clones, not every one. The sample yields about 260,000 clones, approximately 91% seen once. The sequencing input was peripheral blood. These receptor sequences come from a human donor in a cohort sampled during active COVID-19.

The V and J genes are TRBV4-1 and TRBJ2-7, with TRBD1 matching 8 bases. Germline V gene sequence: CDR1 MGHRA, CDR2 YSYEKL. CDR3 length: 15 amino acids. V was pared by 7 bases and J by 4 bases, with 12 bases of the junction left unmatched. The DNA of the CDR3 is TGCGCCAGCACCGAGATCGGGACAGGCTCGTACGAGCAGTACTTC. It is translated as CASTEIGTGSYEQYF.

The chain uses TRBV2 and TRBJ2-5, with D perhaps TRBD2 (6 bases). The germline V gene has CDR1 SNHLY and CDR2 FYNNEI. The V and J ends lost 5 bases and 7 bases respectively, with 11 bases between them. This CDR3 comprises 12 residues. The DNA of the CDR3 is TGTGCCAGCAGTCTTAACGGGGGGACCCAGTACTTC. As protein: CASSLNGGTQYF.